The clone carrying this TCR beta chain was detected ten times or more. Amplification of TCR beta CDR3 regions used RNA transcripts. First-round RT-PCR relied on HTBI primers, and a second-round multiplex PCR came next. Each CDR3 protein is one row after TCRdb ran MiXCR on the multiplex PCR reads. This table has 680,000 or so distinct CDR3 sequences, around a fifth appearing once. The data were taken from a study of Graves' ophthalmopathy and Graves' hyperthyroidism. With V trimmed by 5 bases and J by 6 bases, 18 bases remained unmatched. In germline, CDR1 is SGHAT, CDR2 FQDESV (reference sequence). This CDR3 has 18 amino acids. People with hyperthyroidism were aged 18 to 65 and newly diagnosed, under 2 months' duration.

The rearrangement uses TRBV11-1 and TRBJ2-2; 7 bases fit TRBD2. Sequenced: peripheral blood. The sequence was obtained from a woman aged 18-29 years with stable Graves' hyperthyroidism. Some clones in this sample may be carry-over from other donors' samples. DNA of the CDR3: TGTGCCAGCAGCGCGAGACTAGCAGGGCATTCGAGCCCCGGGGAGCTGTTTTTT. Protein product: CASSARLAGHSSPGELFF.